This T cell receptor (beta chain) is drawn from a study of T cells expressing NK-cell markers. There are 17 residues in the CDR3. TCRdb reanalyzed the 5' RACE reads, giving one entry per CDR3 protein sequence and no DNA. The data show hundreds of thousands of distinct CDR3 sequences, and the top ten clones hold approximately 4%. The V and J genes are TRBV12-3 or TRBV12-4 and TRBJ1-5; no DNA is available, so the TRBD1 call from TCRdb remains unchecked. The clonotype comes from a man aged 18 to 29 in good health. The sequenced material came from blood T cells: a sorted CD56 or NKG2C T cell subset, CD4+ or CD8+ T cells, or bulk PBMC T cells (not recorded which). This CDR3 is CASSFSPDRDSNQPQHF.